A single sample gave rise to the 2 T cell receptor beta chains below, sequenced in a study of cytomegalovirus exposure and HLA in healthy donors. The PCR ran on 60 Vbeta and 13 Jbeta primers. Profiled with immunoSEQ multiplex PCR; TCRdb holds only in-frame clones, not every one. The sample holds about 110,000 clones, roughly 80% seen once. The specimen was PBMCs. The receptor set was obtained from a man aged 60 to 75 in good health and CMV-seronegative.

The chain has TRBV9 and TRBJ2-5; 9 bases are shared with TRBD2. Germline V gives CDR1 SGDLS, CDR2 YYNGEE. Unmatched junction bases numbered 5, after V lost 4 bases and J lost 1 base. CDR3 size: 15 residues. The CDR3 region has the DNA TGTGCCAGCAGCTTAAGGACTAGCGCCCAAGAGACCCAGTACTTC. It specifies CASSLRTSAQETQYF.

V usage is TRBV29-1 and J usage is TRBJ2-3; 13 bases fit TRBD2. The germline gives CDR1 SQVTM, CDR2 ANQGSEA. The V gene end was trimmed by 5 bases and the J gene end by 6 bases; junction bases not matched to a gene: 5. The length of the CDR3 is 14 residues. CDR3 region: CSVTSGGATDTQYF. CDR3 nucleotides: TGCAGCGTTACTAGCGGGGGGGCTACGGATACGCAGTATTTT.